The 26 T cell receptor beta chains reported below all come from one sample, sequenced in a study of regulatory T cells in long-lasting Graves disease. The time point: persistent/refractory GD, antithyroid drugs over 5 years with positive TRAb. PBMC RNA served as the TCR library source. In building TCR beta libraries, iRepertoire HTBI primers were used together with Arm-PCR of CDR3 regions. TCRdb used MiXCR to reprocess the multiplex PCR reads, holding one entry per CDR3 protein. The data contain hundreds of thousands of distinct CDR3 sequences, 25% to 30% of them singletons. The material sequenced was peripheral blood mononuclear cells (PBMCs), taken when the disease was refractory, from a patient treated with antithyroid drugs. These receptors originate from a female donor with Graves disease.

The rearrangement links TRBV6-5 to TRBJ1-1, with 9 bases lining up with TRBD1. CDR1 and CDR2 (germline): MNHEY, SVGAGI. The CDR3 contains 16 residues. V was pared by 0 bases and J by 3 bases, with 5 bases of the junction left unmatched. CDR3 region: CASSYSLDRGDTEAFF. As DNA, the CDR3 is TGTGCCAGCAGTTACTCGTTAGACAGGGGGGACACTGAAGCTTTCTTT.

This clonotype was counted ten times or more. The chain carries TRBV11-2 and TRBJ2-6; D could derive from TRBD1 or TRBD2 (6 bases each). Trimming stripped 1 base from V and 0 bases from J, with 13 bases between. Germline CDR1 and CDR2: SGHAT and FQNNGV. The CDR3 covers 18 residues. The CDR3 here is CASSLVMGGRSGANVLTF. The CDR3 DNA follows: TGTGCCAGCAGCTTAGTGATGGGGGGCCGCTCTGGGGCCAACGTCCTGACTTTC.

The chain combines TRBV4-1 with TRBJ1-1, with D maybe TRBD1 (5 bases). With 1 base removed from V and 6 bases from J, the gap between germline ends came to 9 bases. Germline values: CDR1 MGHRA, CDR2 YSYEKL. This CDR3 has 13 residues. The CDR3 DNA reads TGCGCCAGCAGCCAAGTCGGGGCCGCTGAAGCTTTCTTT. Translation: CASSQVGAAEAFF.

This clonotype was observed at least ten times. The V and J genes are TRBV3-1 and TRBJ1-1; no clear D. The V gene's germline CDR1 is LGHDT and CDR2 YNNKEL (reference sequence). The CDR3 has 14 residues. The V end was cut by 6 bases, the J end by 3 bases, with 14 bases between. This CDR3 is CASSQSAVYTEAFF. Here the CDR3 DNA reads TGTGCCAGCAGTCAAAGCGCAGTTTACACTGAAGCTTTCTTT.

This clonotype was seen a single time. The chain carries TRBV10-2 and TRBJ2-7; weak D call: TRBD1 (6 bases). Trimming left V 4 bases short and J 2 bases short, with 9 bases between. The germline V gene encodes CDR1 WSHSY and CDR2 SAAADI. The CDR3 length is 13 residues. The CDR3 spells CASSGQVAYEQYF. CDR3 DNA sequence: TGCGCCAGCAGTGGACAGGTTGCCTACGAGCAGTACTTC.

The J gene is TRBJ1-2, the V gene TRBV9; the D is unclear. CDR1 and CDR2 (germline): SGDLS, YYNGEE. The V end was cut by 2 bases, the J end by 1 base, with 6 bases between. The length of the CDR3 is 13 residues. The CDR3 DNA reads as TGTGCCAGCAGCGTGATGAGTAACTATGGCTACACCTTC. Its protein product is CASSVMSNYGYTF.

CDR3 sequence: CSAGRQNYGYTF. CDR3 coding DNA: TGCAGTGCTGGGCGGCAAAACTATGGCTACACCTTC. This sequence joins TRBV20-1 and TRBJ1-2; D gene ambiguous. The V gene's germline CDR1 is DFQATT and CDR2 SNEGSKA (reference sequence). The CDR3 covers 12 residues. V was trimmed by 5 bases and J by 2 bases, leaving 9 bases between them.

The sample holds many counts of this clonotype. The CDR3 sequence is CASSLLREQVTGELFF. The CDR3 coding sequence is TGTGCCAGCAGCCTACTTCGGGAACAGGTTACCGGGGAGCTGTTTTTT. The rearrangement links TRBV11-3 to TRBJ2-2, with D perhaps assigned TRBD1 or TRBD2 (5 bases each). This CDR3 spans 16 amino acids. Trimming left V 5 bases short and J 5 bases short, with 18 bases between. CDR1 is SGHNT, CDR2 YENEEA, per germline. The whole variable domain, filled in from reference TRBV11-3 and TRBJ2-2, reads EAGVVQSPRYKIIEKKQPVAFWCNPISGHNTLYWYLQNLGQGPELLIRYENEEAVDDSQLPKDRFSAERLKGVDSTLKIQPAELGDSAVYLCASSLLREQVTGELFFGEGSRLTVL.

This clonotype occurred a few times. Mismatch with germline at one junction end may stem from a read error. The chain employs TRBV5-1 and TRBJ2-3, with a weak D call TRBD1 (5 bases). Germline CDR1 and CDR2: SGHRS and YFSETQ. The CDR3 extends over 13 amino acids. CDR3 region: CASSLTGTDTQYF. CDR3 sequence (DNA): TGTGCCAGCAGCTTGACAGGCACAGATACGCAGTATTTT.

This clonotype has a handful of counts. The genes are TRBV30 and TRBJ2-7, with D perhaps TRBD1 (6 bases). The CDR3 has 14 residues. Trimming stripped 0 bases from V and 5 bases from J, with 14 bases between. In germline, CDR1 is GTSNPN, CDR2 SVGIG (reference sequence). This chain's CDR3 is CAWSVLAGVHEQYF. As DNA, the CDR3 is TGTGCCTGGAGTGTACTTGCAGGGGTCCACGAGCAGTACTTC.

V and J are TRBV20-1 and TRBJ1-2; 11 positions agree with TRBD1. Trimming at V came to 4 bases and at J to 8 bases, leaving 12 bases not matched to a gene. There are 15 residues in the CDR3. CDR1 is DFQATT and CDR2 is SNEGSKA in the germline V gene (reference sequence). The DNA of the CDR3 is TGCAGTGCTACACACCGGGACAGGGGGTGGTGGGGCTACACCTTC. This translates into CSATHRDRGWWGYTF.

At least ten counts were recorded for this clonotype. CDR3 DNA sequence: TGTGCCACCAGCGGCGTGAGGGGGCTGAATGAAAAACTGTTTTTT. Translated, it gives CATSGVRGLNEKLFF. This chain joins TRBV15 and TRBJ1-4, with 7 bases identical to TRBD1. This CDR3 spans 15 amino acids. The germline V gene encodes CDR1 LNHNV and CDR2 YYDKDF (reference sequence). V gave up 5 bases and J gave up 5 bases; unmatched junction bases: 8. Together with reference TRBV15 and TRBJ1-4, the CDR3 gives the full variable domain: DAMVIQNPRYQVTQFGKPVTLSCSQTLNHNVMYWYQQKSSQAPKLLFHYYDKDFNNEADTPDNFQSRRPNTSFCFLDIRSPGLGDTAMYLCATSGVRGLNEKLFFGSGTQLSVL.

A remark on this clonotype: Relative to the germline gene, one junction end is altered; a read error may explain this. CDR3 bases: TGTGCCGGCAGTTGGGGGACAGGCCTCATTACTAACTATGGCTACGCCTTC. Translating it yields CAGSWGTGLITNYGYAF. This chain connects TRBV28 to TRBJ1-2; 8 positions match TRBD1. CDR3 size: 17 residues. Germline values: CDR1 MDHEN, CDR2 SYDVKM.

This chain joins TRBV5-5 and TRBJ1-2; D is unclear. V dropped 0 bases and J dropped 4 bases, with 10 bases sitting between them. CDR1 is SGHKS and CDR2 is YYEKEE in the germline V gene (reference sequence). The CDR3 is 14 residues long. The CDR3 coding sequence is TGTGCCAGCAGCTTGGAGGGAAGCCCCTATGGCTACACCTTC. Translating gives CASSLEGSPYGYTF.

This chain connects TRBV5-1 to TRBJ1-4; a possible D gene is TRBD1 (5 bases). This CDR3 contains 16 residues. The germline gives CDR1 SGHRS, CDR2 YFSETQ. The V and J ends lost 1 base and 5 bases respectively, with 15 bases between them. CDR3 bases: TGCGCCAGCAGCTTGTTAGGGGTAGGAGGAAATGAAAAACTGTTTTTT. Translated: CASSLLGVGGNEKLFF.

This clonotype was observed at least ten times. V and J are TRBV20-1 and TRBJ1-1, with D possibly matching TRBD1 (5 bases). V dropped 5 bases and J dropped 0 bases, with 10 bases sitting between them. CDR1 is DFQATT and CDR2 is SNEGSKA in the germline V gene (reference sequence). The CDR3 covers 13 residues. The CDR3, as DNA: TGCAGTGCTTCGGGACCTATGAACACTGAAGCTTTCTTT. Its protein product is CSASGPMNTEAFF.

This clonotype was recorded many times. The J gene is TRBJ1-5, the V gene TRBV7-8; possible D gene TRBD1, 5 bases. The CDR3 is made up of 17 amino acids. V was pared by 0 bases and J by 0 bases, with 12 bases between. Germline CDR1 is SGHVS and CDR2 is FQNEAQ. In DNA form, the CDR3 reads TGTGCCAGCAGCTTAGCGCAGGGACCCGATAGCAATCAGCCCCAGCATTTT. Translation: CASSLAQGPDSNQPQHF.

The CDR3 DNA is TGCAGCGTTGTGGGAAGTGTTGATGGGGAGACCCAGTACTTC. This encodes CSVVGSVDGETQYF. The chain employs TRBV29-1 and TRBJ2-5; D gene ambiguous. The CDR3 totals 14 residues. Trimming left V 4 bases short and J 5 bases short, with 17 bases between. The germline CDR1 and CDR2 sequences are SQVTM and ANQGSEA.

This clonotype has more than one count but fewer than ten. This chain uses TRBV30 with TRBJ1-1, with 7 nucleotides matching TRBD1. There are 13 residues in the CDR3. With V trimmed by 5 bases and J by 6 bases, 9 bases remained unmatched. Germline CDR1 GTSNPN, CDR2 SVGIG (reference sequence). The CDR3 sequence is CAWGPTGDPEAFF. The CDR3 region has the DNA TGTGCCTGGGGCCCCACAGGGGATCCTGAAGCTTTCTTT.

The CDR3 nucleotides read TGTGCCAGCAGCGAGACAGGGCGAGGTCATAGCAATCAGCCCCAGCATTTT. This translates into CASSETGRGHSNQPQHF. This chain uses TRBV9 with TRBJ1-5; TRBD1 matches 7 bases. Germline V gene data show CDR1 as SGDLS and CDR2 as YYNGEE. With 3 bases clipped from V and 0 bases from J, the junction kept 9 bases outside the gene matches. The length of the CDR3 is 17 residues.

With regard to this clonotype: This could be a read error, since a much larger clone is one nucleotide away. CDR3 loop: CASSLIRGNYGYTF. In nucleotides, the CDR3 is TGTGCCAGCAGTTTAATAAGGGGAAACTATGGCTACACCTTC. The chain carries TRBV12-3 or TRBV12-4 and TRBJ1-2, with TRBD1 as a possible D gene (5 bases). The CDR3 is made up of 14 amino acids. Trimming removed 2 bases at V and 2 bases at J, with 9 bases between.

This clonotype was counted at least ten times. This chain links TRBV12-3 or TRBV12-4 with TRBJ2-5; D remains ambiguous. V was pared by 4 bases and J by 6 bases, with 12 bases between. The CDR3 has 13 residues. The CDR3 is CASSSDLGQTQYF. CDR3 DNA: TGTGCCAGCAGTTCAGACCTCGGGCAGACCCAGTACTTC.

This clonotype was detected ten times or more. CDR3 nucleotides: TGTGCCAGCAGGGACCCTAATCAGCCCCAGCATTTT. This codes for CASRDPNQPQHF. This chain uses TRBV28 with TRBJ1-5; D is uncertain. V was cut by 6 bases and J by 4 bases, with 7 bases left in between. This CDR3 contains 12 residues. Germline-derived CDR1 and CDR2 are MDHEN and SYDVKM.

This CDR3 reads CASSEAQADFYEQYF. The DNA of the CDR3 is TGTGCCAGCAGTGAAGCGCAAGCGGATTTCTACGAGCAGTACTTC. J is TRBJ2-7 and V is TRBV6-1; TRBD2 is a possible D gene (5 bases). This CDR3 spans 15 amino acids. Trimming removed 0 bases at V and 3 bases at J, with 12 bases between. Germline V gene data show CDR1 as MNHNS and CDR2 as SASEGT.

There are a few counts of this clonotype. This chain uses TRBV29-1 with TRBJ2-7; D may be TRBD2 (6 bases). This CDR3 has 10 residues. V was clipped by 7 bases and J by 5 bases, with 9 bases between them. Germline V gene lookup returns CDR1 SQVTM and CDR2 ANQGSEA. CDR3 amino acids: CSASSDEQYF. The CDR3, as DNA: TGCAGCGCATCTAGCGACGAGCAGTACTTC.

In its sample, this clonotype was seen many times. The CDR3 sequence: CASSLGAAPYGYTF. DNA of the CDR3: TGTGCCAGCAGTTTGGGGGCCGCGCCCTATGGCTACACCTTC. The genes are TRBV28 and TRBJ1-2; possibly TRBD1 for D (6 bases). The length of the CDR3 is 14 residues. Germline CDR1 and CDR2: MDHEN and SYDVKM. V lost 3 bases and J 4 bases, leaving 12 bases between the germline ends.